Following are 24 T cell receptor beta chains from one sample sequenced in a study of cytomegalovirus exposure and HLA in healthy donors. A multiplex PCR was run with 60 Vbeta primers and 13 Jbeta primers. Data came from immunoSEQ multiplex PCR; TCRdb stores just in-frame clones and leaves some out. There are 95,000 to 100,000 clones in the sample; over 70% occur only once, and more than 9% lies in the top ten. Sequenced: PBMCs. Every receptor here comes from a man aged 50 or older in good health and CMV-seronegative.

This clone was found a few times. V usage is TRBV5-1 and J usage is TRBJ1-2; 7 positions match TRBD1. CDR1 is SGHRS, CDR2 YFSETQ, per germline. This CDR3 is 14 amino acids long. The V gene end was trimmed by 6 bases and the J gene end by 1 base; junction bases not matched to a gene: 6. CDR3 coding DNA: TGCGCCAGCAACAGAGGGGGCGGTAACTATGGCTACACCTTC. Translated, it gives CASNRGGGNYGYTF.

Concerning this clone: At one end the junction does not follow the germline gene, possibly because of a read error. The rearrangement uses TRBV6-1 and TRBJ1-2; maybe TRBD1 (5 bases). CDR3 length: 11 residues. Germline lookup yields CDR1 MNHNS and CDR2 SASEGT. The CDR3 DNA sequence: TGTGCCAGCAGAGAAGACAGACCATTGGCCTTC. Translated: CASREDRPLAF.

V usage is TRBV6-5 and J usage is TRBJ1-2; D gene unclear. Trimming removed 6 bases from V and 8 bases from J, with 16 bases in between. Germline assignment: CDR1 MNHEY and CDR2 SVGAGI. The length of the CDR3 is 13 residues. The chain's CDR3 is CASSPDGGAGYTF. The CDR3 DNA reads TGTGCCAGCAGCCCCGACGGAGGAGCAGGCTACACCTTC.

The V and J genes are TRBV7-2 and TRBJ1-4; 7 positions match TRBD1. This CDR3 spans 14 amino acids. Trimming cost V 3 bases and J 6 bases; bases outside gene matches: 4. Germline CDR1 reads SGHTA; CDR2 reads FQGNSA. The CDR3 bases are TGTGCCAGCAGCTTCACAGGGGTTTATGAAAAACTGTTTTTT. It yields the protein CASSFTGVYEKLFF. The whole variable domain, remainder taken from reference TRBV7-2 and TRBJ1-4, is GAGVSQSPSNKVTEKGKDVELRCDPISGHTALYWYRQSLGQGLEFLIYFQGNSAPDKSGLPSDRFSAERTGGSVSTLTIQRTQQEDSAVYLCASSFTGVYEKLFFGSGTQLSVL.

The J gene is TRBJ1-4, the V gene TRBV9, with TRBD1 identical over 8 bases. Germline-derived CDR1 and CDR2 are SGDLS and YYNGEE. The CDR3 runs 14 residues. V was clipped by 3 bases and J by 6 bases; unmatched bases: 4. The CDR3 region has the DNA TGTGCCAGCAGCGCCCAGGGGGCTGATGAAAAACTGTTTTTT. It specifies CASSAQGADEKLFF.

The V and J genes are TRBV20-1 and TRBJ2-1; no definite D call. V lost 3 bases, J lost 6 bases, and 6 bases lay in between. CDR3 size: 11 residues. The germline gives CDR1 DFQATT, CDR2 SNEGSKA (reference sequence). CDR3 bases: TGCAGTGCTAGTCACAGCAATGAGCAGTTCTTC. Encoded protein: CSASHSNEQFF.

V is TRBV14 and J is TRBJ2-7; maybe TRBD1 (5 bases). This CDR3 is 15 amino acids long. Between the trimmed V and J ends, which lost 3 bases and 3 bases, there was a span of 15 bases. Germline CDR1 is SGHDN and CDR2 is FVKESK. The DNA for the CDR3 is TGTGCCAGCAGCCAGTTTCAGGGTGGTTTCTACGAGCAGTACTTC. Protein product: CASSQFQGGFYEQYF. The full variable domain, completed using reference TRBV14 and TRBJ2-7, is EAGVTQFPSHSVIEKGQTVTLRCDPISGHDNLYWYRRVMGKEIKFLLHFVKESKQDESGMPNNRFLAERTGGTYSTLKVQPAELEDSGVYFCASSQFQGGFYEQYFGPGTRLTVT.

The chain combines TRBV5-1 with TRBJ1-2; unclear D gene. Trimming took 4 bases from V and 13 from J, leaving 14 bases between them. Germline V lookup: CDR1 SGHRS, CDR2 YFSETQ. The CDR3 contains 11 residues. The CDR3 loop is CASSRGGYLTF. Written as DNA, the CDR3 is TGCGCCAGCAGCCGGGGAGGGTATCTCACCTTC.

The rearrangement links TRBV6-5 to TRBJ2-3; D might be TRBD2 (6 bases). CDR1 and CDR2 from the germline V gene are MNHEY and SVGAGI. V was cut by 5 bases and J by 0 bases, with 12 bases left in between. This CDR3 comprises 15 residues. This CDR3 reads CASSRDWTSTDTQYF. The CDR3 DNA reads as TGTGCCAGCAGTCGGGACTGGACGAGCACAGATACGCAGTATTTT.

Remarks on this clone: At one end, the junction sequence differs from germline, possibly due to a read error. The chain recombines TRBV19 with TRBJ2-6; D is possibly TRBD1 (5 bases). The CDR3 is 14 amino acids. CDR1 LNHDA and CDR2 SQIVND come from the germline V gene (reference sequence). The CDR3 sequence is CATRFSSGANVLAF. For the CDR3, the DNA is TGTGCCACCCGATTCAGCTCTGGGGCCAACGTCCTGGCTTTC.

This chain links TRBV18 with TRBJ1-1; 10 nucleotides agree with TRBD1. Trimming took 5 bases from V and 2 from J; bases not matched to a gene: 5. The CDR3 consists of 15 residues. Germline CDR1 reads KGHSH; CDR2 reads LQKENI. This CDR3 is CASSLGQGRNTEAFF. The CDR3 DNA sequence: TGTGCCAGCTCATTGGGACAGGGGCGCAACACTGAAGCTTTCTTT.

The chain carries TRBV6-1 and TRBJ2-7, with TRBD1 as a possible D gene (6 bases). Germline loops: CDR1 MNHNS, CDR2 SASEGT. The germline V and J ends were trimmed by 6 bases and 6 bases, with 15 bases remaining between them. The CDR3 loop spans 13 amino acids. The CDR3 protein is CASSGTGQLEQYF. The CDR3 DNA is TGTGCCAGCAGCGGCACAGGGCAGCTCGAGCAGTACTTC.

Of note for this clone: A junction boundary mismatches the germline segment, possibly from a read error. The V and J genes are TRBV7-7 and TRBJ2-1; the D gene is possibly TRBD2 (5 bases). CDR3 length: 14 residues. Germline V gene lookup returns CDR1 SSHAT and CDR2 FNYEAQ (reference sequence). CDR3 DNA sequence: TGTGCTAGCAGCTTAGGGAGCAGCTACAATGAGCAGTTCTTC. It is translated as CASSLGSSYNEQFF. The entire variable domain, with the rest obtained from reference TRBV7-7 and TRBJ2-1, is as follows: GAGVSQSPRYKVTKRGQDVTLRCDPISSHATLYWYQQALGQGPEFLTYFNYEAQPDKSGLPSDRFSAERPEGSISTLTIQRTEQRDSAMYRCASSLGSSYNEQFFGPGTRLTVL.

The chain joins TRBV29-1 to TRBJ1-1, with D unclear. Per germline, CDR1 SQVTM and CDR2 ANQGSEA. The V end was cut by 7 bases, the J end by 6 bases, with 15 bases between. This CDR3 spans 12 amino acids. The CDR3 region has the DNA TGCAGCGGATATACGGGTGTGGCTGAAGCTTTCTTT. This gives the protein CSGYTGVAEAFF.

This clone has only one observation. The chain joins TRBV30 to TRBJ1-1; 12 bases match TRBD1. Trimming took 4 bases from V and 3 from J; bases not matched to a gene: 9. The CDR3 consists of 16 residues. Per germline, CDR1 GTSNPN and CDR2 SVGIG (reference sequence). CDR3 sequence reads: CAWIISGDRGHTEAFF. For the CDR3, the DNA is TGTGCCTGGATAATTTCAGGGGACAGGGGGCACACTGAAGCTTTCTTT.

This chain joins TRBV14 and TRBJ2-4; no reliable D call. The CDR3 runs 16 residues. The V end lost 0 bases, the J end lost 1 base, and 10 bases lay between the germline ends. Germline V gives CDR1 SGHDN, CDR2 FVKESK. The CDR3 DNA reads TGTGCCAGCAGCCAAGATAGTAGTAACGCCAAAAACATTCAGTACTTC. The encoded protein is CASSQDSSNAKNIQYF.

The chain combines TRBV2 with TRBJ2-1; no definite D call. Germline V gene sequence: CDR1 SNHLY, CDR2 FYNNEI. Deletions cut 6 bases from V and 15 bases from J, with 12 bases between. This CDR3 is 10 amino acids long. The CDR3 reads CASRQELWFF. Here the CDR3 DNA reads TGTGCCAGCAGGCAGGAACTTTGGTTCTTC.

The chain combines TRBV21-1 with TRBJ2-7; the tabulated D call, TRBD1, remains unverified against the DNA. TRBV21-1 is a pseudogene. CDR3 size: 16 residues. As DNA, the CDR3 is TGTGCCAGCAGCAACCACTCCCGGGACACGACCTACGAGCAGTACTTC. This translates into CASSNHSRDTTYEQYF.

This clone was seen a handful of times. The chain is built from TRBV15 and TRBJ1-6, with TRBD1 matching over 7 bases. The CDR3 contains 15 residues. V was clipped by 0 bases and J by 5 bases; unmatched bases: 1. Germline V gene data show CDR1 as LNHNV and CDR2 as YYDKDF (reference sequence). CDR3 sequence: CATSRETGNNSPLHF. The CDR3, as DNA: TGTGCCACCAGCAGAGAGACAGGGAATAATTCACCCCTCCACTTT.

The gene calls are TRBV5-4 and TRBJ2-7; TRBD1 aligns across 8 bases. The CDR3 extends over 14 amino acids. Looked up from germline, CDR1 is SGHNT and CDR2 is YYREEE (reference sequence). The trim removed 0 bases at V and 6 bases at J, leaving 5 bases unmatched. CDR3 protein: CASSLDRGTVEQYF. CDR3 bases: TGTGCCAGCAGCTTGGACAGGGGGACGGTCGAGCAGTACTTC.

The chain joins TRBV28 to TRBJ1-6; possible D gene TRBD1, 6 bases. Deletions cut 4 bases from V and 5 bases from J, with 9 bases between. CDR3 length: 14 amino acids. Germline CDR1 and CDR2: MDHEN and SYDVKM. CDR3 residues: CASSYRENNSPLHF. In nucleotides, the CDR3 is TGTGCCAGCAGTTACAGGGAGAATAATTCACCCCTCCACTTT.

The rearrangement uses TRBV4-1 and TRBJ2-5; perhaps TRBD2 as D (6 bases). Germline-derived CDR1 and CDR2 are MGHRA and YSYEKL. V was clipped by 1 base and J by 5 bases, with 11 bases between them. The CDR3 sequence is 14 residues long. CDR3 residues: CASSQGLRGETQYF. The CDR3 DNA sequence: TGCGCCAGCAGCCAAGGGCTCCGGGGGGAGACCCAGTACTTC.

V is TRBV7-8 and J is TRBJ1-2; D unresolved. Trimming pared 5 bases from V and 0 bases from J, leaving 10 bases between. The CDR3 has 14 residues. Germline V gives CDR1 SGHVS, CDR2 FQNEAQ. For the CDR3, the DNA is TGTGCCAGCAGCCCACCGAACACTAACTATGGCTACACCTTC. Amino acids: CASSPPNTNYGYTF.

This chain connects TRBV7-9 to TRBJ1-3; D not certain. CDR3 length: 13 residues. The germline gives CDR1 SEHNR, CDR2 FQNEAQ (reference sequence). Trimming cost V 2 bases and J 4 bases, with 6 bases left between them. The CDR3 loop is CASSLSEGNTIYF. For the CDR3, the DNA is TGTGCCAGCAGCTTATCTGAGGGAAACACCATATATTTT.